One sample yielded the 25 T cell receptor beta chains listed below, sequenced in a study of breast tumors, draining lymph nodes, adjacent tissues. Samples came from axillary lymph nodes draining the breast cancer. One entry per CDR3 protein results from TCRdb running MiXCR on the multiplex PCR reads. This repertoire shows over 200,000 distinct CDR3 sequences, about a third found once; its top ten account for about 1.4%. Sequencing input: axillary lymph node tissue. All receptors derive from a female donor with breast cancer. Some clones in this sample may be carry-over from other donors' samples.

The CDR3 DNA is TGTGCCAGCTTGGAATGGTCGAACACCGGGGAGCTGTTTTTT. Translating it yields CASLEWSNTGELFF. The chain links TRBV2 to TRBJ2-2; D gene ambiguous. CDR3 length equals 14 residues. V dropped 8 bases and J dropped 0 bases, with 10 bases sitting between them. Germline CDR1 SNHLY, CDR2 FYNNEI.

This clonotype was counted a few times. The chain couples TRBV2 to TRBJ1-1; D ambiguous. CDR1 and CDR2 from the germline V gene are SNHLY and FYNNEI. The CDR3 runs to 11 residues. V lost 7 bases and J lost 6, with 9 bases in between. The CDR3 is CASTVGPEAFF. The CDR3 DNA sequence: TGTGCCAGCACCGTCGGCCCTGAAGCTTTCTTT.

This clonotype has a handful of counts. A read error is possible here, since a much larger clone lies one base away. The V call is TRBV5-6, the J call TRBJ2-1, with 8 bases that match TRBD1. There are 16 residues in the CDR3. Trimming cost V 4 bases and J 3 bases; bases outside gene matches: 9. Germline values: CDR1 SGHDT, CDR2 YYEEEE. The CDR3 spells CASSKDRATYYNEQFF. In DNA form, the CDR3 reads TGTGCCAGCAGCAAGGACAGGGCGACTTACTACAATGAGCAGTTCTTC.

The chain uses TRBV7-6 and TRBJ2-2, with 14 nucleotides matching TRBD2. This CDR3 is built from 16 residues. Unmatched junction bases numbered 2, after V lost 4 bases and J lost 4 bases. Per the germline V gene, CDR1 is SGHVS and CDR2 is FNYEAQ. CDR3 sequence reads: CASSSGLAGATGELFF. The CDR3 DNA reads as TGTGCCAGCAGCTCGGGACTAGCGGGAGCCACCGGGGAGCTGTTTTTT.

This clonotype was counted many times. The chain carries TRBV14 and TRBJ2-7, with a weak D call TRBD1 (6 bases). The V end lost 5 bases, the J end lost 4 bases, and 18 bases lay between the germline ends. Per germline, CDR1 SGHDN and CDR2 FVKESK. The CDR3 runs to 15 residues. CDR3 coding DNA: TGTGCCAGCAGCGCTCAACCGGGACAAGGGTACGAGCAGTACTTC. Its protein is CASSAQPGQGYEQYF.

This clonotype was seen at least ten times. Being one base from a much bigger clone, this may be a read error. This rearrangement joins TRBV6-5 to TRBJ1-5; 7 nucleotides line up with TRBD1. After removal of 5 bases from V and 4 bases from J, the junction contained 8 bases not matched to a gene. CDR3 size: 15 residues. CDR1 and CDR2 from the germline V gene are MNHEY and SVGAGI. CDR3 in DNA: TGTGCCAGCAGTCCTACAGACAGGGTTAATCAGCCCCAGCATTTT. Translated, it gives CASSPTDRVNQPQHF.

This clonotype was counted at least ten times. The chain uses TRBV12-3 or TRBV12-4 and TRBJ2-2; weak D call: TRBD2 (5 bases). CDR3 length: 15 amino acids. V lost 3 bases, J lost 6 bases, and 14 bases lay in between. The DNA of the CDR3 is TGTGCCAGCAGTTTCGGTTTGCTAGCCCCCGGGGAGCTGTTTTTT. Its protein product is CASSFGLLAPGELFF.

CDR3 loop: CASSQTSAPDYEQYF. The CDR3 coding sequence is TGTGCCAGCAGCCAGACTAGCGCGCCCGACTACGAGCAGTACTTC. The gene calls are TRBV5-4 and TRBJ2-7; 8 nucleotides match TRBD2. Germline V CDR1 and CDR2: SGHNT, YYREEE (reference sequence). V lost 4 bases and J lost 3; bases outside the gene matches: 9. The length of the CDR3 is 15 residues.

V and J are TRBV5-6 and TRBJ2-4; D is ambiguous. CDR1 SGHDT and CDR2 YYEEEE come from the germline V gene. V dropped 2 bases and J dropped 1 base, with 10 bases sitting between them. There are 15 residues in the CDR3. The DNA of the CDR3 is TGTGCCAGCAGCTTTTGGGGTCCGGCCAAAAACATTCAGTACTTC. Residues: CASSFWGPAKNIQYF.

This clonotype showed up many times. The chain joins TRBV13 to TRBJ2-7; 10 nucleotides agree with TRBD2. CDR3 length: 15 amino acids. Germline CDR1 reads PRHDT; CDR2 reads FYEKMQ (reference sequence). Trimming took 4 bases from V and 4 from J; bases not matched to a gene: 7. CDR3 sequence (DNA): TGTGCCAGCAGCTACCGGACTAGCGGACCTTACGAGCAGTACTTC. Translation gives CASSYRTSGPYEQYF.

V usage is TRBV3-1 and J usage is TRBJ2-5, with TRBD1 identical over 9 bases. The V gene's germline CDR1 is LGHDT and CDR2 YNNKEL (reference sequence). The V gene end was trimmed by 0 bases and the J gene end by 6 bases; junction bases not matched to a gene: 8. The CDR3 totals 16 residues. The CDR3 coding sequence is TGTGCCAGCAGCCAAGATGCAACAGGGGGCCCGAAGACCCAGTACTTC. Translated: CASSQDATGGPKTQYF.

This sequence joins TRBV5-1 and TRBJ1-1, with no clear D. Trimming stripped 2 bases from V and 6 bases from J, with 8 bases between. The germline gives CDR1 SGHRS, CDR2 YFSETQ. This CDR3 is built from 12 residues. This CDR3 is CASSFSSSEAFF. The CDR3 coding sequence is TGCGCCAGCAGCTTTTCGTCCTCTGAAGCTTTCTTT.

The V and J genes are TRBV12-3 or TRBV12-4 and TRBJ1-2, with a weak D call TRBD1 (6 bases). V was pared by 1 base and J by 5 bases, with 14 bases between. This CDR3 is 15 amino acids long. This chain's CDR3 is CASSLGGGQGYGYTF. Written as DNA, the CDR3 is TGTGCCAGCAGTTTAGGGGGTGGTCAGGGGTATGGCTACACCTTC.

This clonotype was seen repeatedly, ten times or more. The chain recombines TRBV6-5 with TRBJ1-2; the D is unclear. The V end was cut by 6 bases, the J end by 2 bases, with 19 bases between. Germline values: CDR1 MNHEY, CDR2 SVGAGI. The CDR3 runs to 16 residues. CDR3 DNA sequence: TGTGCCAGCAGACCCAAACCCTACACTCTCAACTATGGCTACACCTTC. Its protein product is CASRPKPYTLNYGYTF.

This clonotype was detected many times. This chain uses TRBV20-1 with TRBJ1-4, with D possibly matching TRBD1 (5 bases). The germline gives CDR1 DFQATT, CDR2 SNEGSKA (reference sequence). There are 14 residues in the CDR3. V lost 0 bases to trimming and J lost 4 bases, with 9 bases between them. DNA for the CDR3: TGCAGTGCTAGAGATCCGGGGCGTAATGAAAAACTGTTTTTT. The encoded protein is CSARDPGRNEKLFF.

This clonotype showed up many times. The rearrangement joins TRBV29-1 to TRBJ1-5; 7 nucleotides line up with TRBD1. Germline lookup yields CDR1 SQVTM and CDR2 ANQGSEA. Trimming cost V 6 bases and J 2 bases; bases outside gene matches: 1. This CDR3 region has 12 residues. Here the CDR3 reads CSVGQGNQPQHF. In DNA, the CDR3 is TGCAGCGTAGGACAGGGCAATCAGCCCCAGCATTTT.

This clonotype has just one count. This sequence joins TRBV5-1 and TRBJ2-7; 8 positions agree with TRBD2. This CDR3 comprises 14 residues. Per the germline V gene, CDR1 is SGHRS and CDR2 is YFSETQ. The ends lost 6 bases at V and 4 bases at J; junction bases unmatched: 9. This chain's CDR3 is CASILASGSYEQYF. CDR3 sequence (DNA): TGCGCCAGCATCTTAGCCAGCGGGAGTTACGAGCAGTACTTC.

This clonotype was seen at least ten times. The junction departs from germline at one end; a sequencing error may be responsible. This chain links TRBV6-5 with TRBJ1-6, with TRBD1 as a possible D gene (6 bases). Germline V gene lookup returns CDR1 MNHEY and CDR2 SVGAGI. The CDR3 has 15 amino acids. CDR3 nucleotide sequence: TGTGCCAGCAGTCACTCACAGGGCCCTGATTCACCCCTCCACTTT. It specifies CASSHSQGPDSPLHF.

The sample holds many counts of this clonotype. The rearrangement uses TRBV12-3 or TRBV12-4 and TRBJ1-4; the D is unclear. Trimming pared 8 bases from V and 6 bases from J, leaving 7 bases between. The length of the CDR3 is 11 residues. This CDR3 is CASARDEKLFF. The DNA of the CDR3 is TGTGCCAGCGCAAGGGATGAAAAACTGTTTTTT.

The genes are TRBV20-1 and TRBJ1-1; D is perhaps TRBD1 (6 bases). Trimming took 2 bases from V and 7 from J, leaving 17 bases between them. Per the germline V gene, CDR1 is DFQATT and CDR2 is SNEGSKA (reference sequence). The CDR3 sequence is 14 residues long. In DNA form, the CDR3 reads TGCAGTGCTAGATCACAATCCAACAGGGTTGAAGCTTTCTTT. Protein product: CSARSQSNRVEAFF.

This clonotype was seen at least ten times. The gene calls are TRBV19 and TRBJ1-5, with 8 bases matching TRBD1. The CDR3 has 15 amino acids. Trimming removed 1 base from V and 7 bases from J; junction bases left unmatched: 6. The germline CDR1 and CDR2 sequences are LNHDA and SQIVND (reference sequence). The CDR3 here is CASSIGQGARQPQHF. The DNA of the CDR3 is TGTGCCAGTAGTATAGGGCAGGGGGCACGGCAGCCCCAGCATTTT.

Written as DNA, the CDR3 is TGTGCCAGCAGTGATTCAGGGGAGCTGTTTTTT. Its protein is CASSDSGELFF. The rearrangement uses TRBV2 and TRBJ2-2; D is undetermined. The CDR3 is 11 residues long. Germline CDR1 and CDR2: SNHLY and FYNNEI. Trimming took off 3 bases at V and 8 bases at J, with 4 bases between the two ends.

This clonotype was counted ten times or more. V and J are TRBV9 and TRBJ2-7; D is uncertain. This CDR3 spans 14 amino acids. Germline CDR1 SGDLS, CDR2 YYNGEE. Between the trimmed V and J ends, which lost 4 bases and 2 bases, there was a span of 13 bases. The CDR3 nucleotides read TGTGCCAGCAGCTTATACCCTCAGGCCTACGAGCAGTACTTC. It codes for CASSLYPQAYEQYF.

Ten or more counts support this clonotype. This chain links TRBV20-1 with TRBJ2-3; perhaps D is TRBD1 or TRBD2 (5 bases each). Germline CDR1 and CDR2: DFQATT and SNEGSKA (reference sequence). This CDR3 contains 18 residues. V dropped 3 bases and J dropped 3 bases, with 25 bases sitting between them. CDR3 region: CSASTLQSMWDPTDTQYF. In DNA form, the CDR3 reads TGCAGTGCTAGCACCCTTCAGAGTATGTGGGACCCAACAGATACGCAGTATTTT.

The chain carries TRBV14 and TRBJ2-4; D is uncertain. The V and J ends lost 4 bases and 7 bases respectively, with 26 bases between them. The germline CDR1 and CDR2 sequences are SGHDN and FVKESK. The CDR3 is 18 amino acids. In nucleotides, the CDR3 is TGTGCCAGCAGCCCCCTCGGCGTTAGCACAGATACGCGCAACATTCAGTACTTC. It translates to CASSPLGVSTDTRNIQYF. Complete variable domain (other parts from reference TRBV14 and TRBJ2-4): EAGVTQFPSHSVIEKGQTVTLRCDPISGHDNLYWYRRVMGKEIKFLLHFVKESKQDESGMPNNRFLAERTGGTYSTLKVQPAELEDSGVYFCASSPLGVSTDTRNIQYFGAGTRLSVL.